The present entry profiles one T cell receptor beta chain with its context. Its antigen is currently unknown. In the PCR, 60 Vbeta and 13 Jbeta primers were used. This table comes from immunoSEQ multiplex PCR, and its TCRdb copy is limited to in-frame clones, with some not included. The sample records 150,000 to 250,000 clones, 82% being singletons. Germline-derived CDR1 and CDR2 are MGHRA and YSYEKL. Trimming cost V 0 bases and J 7 bases, with 12 bases left between them. This CDR3 has 15 residues. This sample stems from a study of cytomegalovirus exposure and HLA in healthy donors. Study background: Early release data held 75 million to 100 million unique TCRs from HLA-typed donors. The study's findings and limits: One variant, a missense change in DCLRE1C, was linked in a later analysis to TCR beta V- and J-gene trimming.

The TCR originated in a boy younger than 10 in good health and CMV-seronegative. The rearrangement uses TRBV4-1 and TRBJ1-4, with D perhaps TRBD1 (6 bases). Sequencing was done on a sample of PBMCs. The CDR3 protein is CASSQDRGGGEKLFF. The DNA for the CDR3 is TGCGCCAGCAGCCAAGATAGGGGGGGTGGTGAAAAACTGTTTTTT.